This T cell receptor beta chain came from a study of T cell responses to AZD1222 COVID-19 vaccine. Whole-study findings and limits: Receipt of two AZD1222 doses was followed by a rise in Spike-specific TCR breadth and depth. A reported finding is that nearly half of spike-specific TCRs target unmutated variant regions.

Some clones are missing from TCRdb's copy, which holds only in-frame ones; the method was immunoSEQ multiplex PCR. The table shows about 140,000 clones, with around 90% occurring only once. The CDR3 runs 17 residues. Turning to this clone: Its antigen is not known.

The sequence came from an adult in good health. The sample in question was peripheral blood, obtained on day 0 of AZD1222 vaccination. The chain combines TRBV21-1 with TRBJ2-3; TRBD1 is the table's D call, not checked against the DNA. TRBV21-1 constitutes a pseudogene. As DNA, the CDR3 is TGTGCCAGCAGCATTGAATTGACAGGGGCCAGCACAGATACGCAGTATTTT. Protein: CASSIELTGASTDTQYF.